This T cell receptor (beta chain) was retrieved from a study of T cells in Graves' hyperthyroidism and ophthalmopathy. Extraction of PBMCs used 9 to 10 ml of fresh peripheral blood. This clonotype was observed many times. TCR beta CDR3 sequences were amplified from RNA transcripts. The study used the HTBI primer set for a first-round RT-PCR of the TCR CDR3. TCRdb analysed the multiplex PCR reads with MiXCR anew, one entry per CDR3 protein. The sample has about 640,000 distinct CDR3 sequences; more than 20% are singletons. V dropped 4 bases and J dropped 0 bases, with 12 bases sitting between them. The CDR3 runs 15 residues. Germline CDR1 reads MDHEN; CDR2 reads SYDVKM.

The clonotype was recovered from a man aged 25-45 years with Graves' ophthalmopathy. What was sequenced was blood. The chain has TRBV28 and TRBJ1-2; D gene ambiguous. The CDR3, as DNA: TGTGCCAGCAGTTCCCCCAGTCTCACTAACTATGGCTACACCTTC. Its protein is CASSSPSLTNYGYTF.